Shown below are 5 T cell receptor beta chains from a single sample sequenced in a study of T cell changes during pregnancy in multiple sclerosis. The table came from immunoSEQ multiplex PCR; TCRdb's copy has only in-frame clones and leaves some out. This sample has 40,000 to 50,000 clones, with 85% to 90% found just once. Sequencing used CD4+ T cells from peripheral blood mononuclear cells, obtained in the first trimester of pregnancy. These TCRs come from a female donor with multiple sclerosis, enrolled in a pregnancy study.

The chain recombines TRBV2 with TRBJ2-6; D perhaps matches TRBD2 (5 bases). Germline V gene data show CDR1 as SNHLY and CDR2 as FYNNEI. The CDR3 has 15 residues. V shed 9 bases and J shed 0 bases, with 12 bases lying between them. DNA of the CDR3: TGTGCCAGTGGGTTACTAGGCTCTGGGGCCAACGTCCTGACTTTC. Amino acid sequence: CASGLLGSGANVLTF.

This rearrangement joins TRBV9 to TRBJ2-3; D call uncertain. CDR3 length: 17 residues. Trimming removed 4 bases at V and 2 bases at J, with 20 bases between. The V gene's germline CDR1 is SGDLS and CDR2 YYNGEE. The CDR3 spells CASSRSSEAFYTDTQYF. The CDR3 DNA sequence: TGTGCCAGCAGCCGTTCGAGTGAGGCCTTTTACACAGATACGCAGTATTTT.

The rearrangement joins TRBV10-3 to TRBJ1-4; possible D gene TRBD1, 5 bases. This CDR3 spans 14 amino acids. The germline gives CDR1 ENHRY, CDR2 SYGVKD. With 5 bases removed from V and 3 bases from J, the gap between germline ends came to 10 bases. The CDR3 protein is CAISPTVANEKLFF. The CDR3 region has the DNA TGTGCCATCAGTCCGACAGTAGCTAATGAAAAACTGTTTTTT.

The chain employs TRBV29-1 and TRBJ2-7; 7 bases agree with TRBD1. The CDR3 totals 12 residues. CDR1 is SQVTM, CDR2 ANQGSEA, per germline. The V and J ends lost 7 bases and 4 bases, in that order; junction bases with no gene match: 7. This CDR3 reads CSGLRQGYEQYF. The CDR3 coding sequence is TGCAGCGGATTACGACAGGGTTACGAGCAGTACTTC.

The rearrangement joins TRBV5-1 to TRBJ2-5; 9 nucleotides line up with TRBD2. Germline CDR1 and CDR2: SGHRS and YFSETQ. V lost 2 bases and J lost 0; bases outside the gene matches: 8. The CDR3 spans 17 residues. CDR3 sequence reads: CASSFFGLAGNQETQYF. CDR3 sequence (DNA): TGCGCCAGCAGCTTCTTCGGTCTAGCGGGGAACCAAGAGACCCAGTACTTC. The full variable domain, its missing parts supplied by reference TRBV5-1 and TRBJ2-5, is KAGVTQTPRYLIKTRGQQVTLSCSPISGHRSVSWYQQTPGQGLQFLFEYFSETQRNKGNFPGRFSGRQFSNSRSEMNVSTLELGDSALYLCASSFFGLAGNQETQYFGPGTRLLVL.